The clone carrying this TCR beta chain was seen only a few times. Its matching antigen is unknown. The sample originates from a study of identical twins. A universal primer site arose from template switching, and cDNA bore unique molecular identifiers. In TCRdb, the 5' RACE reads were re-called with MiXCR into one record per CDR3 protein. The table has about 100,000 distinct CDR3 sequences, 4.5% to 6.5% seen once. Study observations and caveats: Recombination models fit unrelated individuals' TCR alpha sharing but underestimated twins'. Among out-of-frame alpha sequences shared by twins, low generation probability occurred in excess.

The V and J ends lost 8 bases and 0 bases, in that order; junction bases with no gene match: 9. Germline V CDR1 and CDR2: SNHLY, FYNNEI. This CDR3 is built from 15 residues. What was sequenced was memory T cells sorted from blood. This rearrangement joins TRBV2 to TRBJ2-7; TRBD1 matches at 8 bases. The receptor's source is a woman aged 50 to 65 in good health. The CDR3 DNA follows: TGTGCCAGCCAACCTTGGACAGGGCTCTCCTACGAGCAGTACTTC. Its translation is CASQPWTGLSYEQYF.